The rows below give T cell receptor beta chains drawn from one sample of a study of control samples from healthy donors and cancer patients. The method was immunoSEQ multiplex PCR; TCRdb's version includes in-frame clones alone and lacks a portion of them. Of 150,000 or so clones listed, approximately 90% are singletons. Sequencing was carried out using blood. The source is a man in his thirties or forties in good health. Each CDR3 is given with its conserved first and last residue. The D gene is left open where the match is weak. Part of the rows lack a size; the others show once, few, many or a class for expanded clones.

cdr3_aa cdr3_nt v_call clone_size j_call d_call
CAISGRDGGHQPQHF TGTGCCATCAGCGGGAGGGACGGAGGTCATCAGCCCCAGCATTTT TRBV10-3 NA TRBJ1-5 NA
CASSLAPELYSNQPQHF TGTGCCAGCAGCTTAGCGCCAGAGCTCTATAGCAATCAGCCCCAGCATTTT TRBV11-3 NA TRBJ1-5 NA
CASSFRTPNNEQFF TGTGCCAGCAGTTTCCGGACGCCAAACAATGAGCAGTTCTTC TRBV27 NA TRBJ2-1 NA
CASRGGQGSAGELFF TGTGCCAGCCGAGGGGGACAGGGGTCGGCCGGGGAGCTGTTTTTT TRBV6-5 once TRBJ2-2 TRBD1
CASSPASLPQPQHF TGTGCCAGCAGCCCTGCATCCCTTCCCCAGCCCCAGCATTTT TRBV28 NA TRBJ1-5 NA
CASSLNLQGSQPQHF TGTGCCAGCAGCCTTAACTTACAGGGGAGTCAGCCCCAGCATTTT TRBV3-1/TRBV3-2 NA TRBJ1-5 TRBD1
CASSQEFYNEQFF TGCGCCAGCAGCCAAGAATTCTACAATGAGCAGTTCTTC TRBV4-1 NA TRBJ2-1 NA
CASRQDYGFYNEQFF TGTGCCAGCAGACAAGACTACGGGTTCTACAATGAGCAGTTCTTC TRBV7-2 NA TRBJ2-1 NA
CASSRRDSMNTEAFF TGTGCCAGCAGTCGCCGGGACAGCATGAACACTGAAGCTTTCTTT TRBV5-6 NA TRBJ1-1 TRBD1
CASSYGPAGTNEKLFF TGTGCCAGCAGTTACGGTCCAGCCGGGACTAATGAAAAACTGTTTTTT TRBV6-2/TRBV6-3 NA TRBJ1-4 NA
CASSSSGTRSETQYF TGTGCCAGCAGCTCATCCGGGACTAGAAGTGAGACCCAGTACTTC TRBV7-9 NA TRBJ2-5 TRBD2
CASSSRFRKDQETQYF TGTGCCAGCAGCTCCCGGTTCCGGAAGGACCAAGAGACCCAGTACTTC TRBV7-6 NA TRBJ2-5 NA
CASSPGTISNTGELFF TGCGCCAGCAGCCCCGGGACTATCTCGAACACCGGGGAGCTGTTTTTT TRBV5-1 once TRBJ2-2 TRBD2
CATRGVGQGNGYTF TGTGCCACCAGAGGGGTCGGGCAGGGGAATGGCTACACCTTC TRBV24-1 NA TRBJ1-2 NA
CASSFPDYPQNRNTEAFF TGTGCCAGCAGCTTCCCAGACTACCCTCAAAACAGGAACACTGAAGCTTTCTTT TRBV7-2 NA TRBJ1-1 NA
CASSLTPANTEAFF TGTGCCAGCAGCTTAACGCCCGCGAACACTGAAGCTTTCTTT TRBV7-3 NA TRBJ1-1 NA
CASSYGRATEAFF TGTGCCAGCAGTTATGGGAGGGCCACTGAAGCTTTCTTT TRBV6-6 NA TRBJ1-1 NA
CASITRGEPTANYGYTF TGTGCCAGCATCACTCGAGGCGAACCAACTGCTAACTATGGCTACACCTTC TRBV5-5 NA TRBJ1-2 NA
CASSFPLRTSTDTQYF TGTGCCAGCAGCTTCCCACTGAGAACTAGCACAGATACGCAGTATTTT TRBV5-4 NA TRBJ2-3 NA
CASSLTRWETRYF TGTGCCAGCAGTTTGACCAGATGGGAGACCCGGTACTTC TRBV12-3/TRBV12-4 NA TRBJ2-5 NA
CASSGGTERAYEQYF TGTGCCAGCAGCGGCGGTACAGAAAGAGCCTACGAGCAGTACTTC TRBV9 NA TRBJ2-7 NA
CASSYAGKETQYF TGTGCCAGCAGTTACGCAGGCAAAGAGACCCAGTACTTC TRBV6-5 NA TRBJ2-5 NA
CASSQRAGGETQYF TGTGCCAGCAGCCAACGGGCAGGAGGGGAGACCCAGTACTTC TRBV3-1/TRBV3-2 few TRBJ2-5 NA
CATSRDHGASGNTIYF TGTGCCACCAGCAGAGATCACGGGGCCTCTGGAAACACCATATATTTT TRBV15 NA TRBJ1-3 NA
CASSLGGRTGGREGEKLFF TGTGCCAGCAGCTTAGGAGGAAGGACAGGGGGTAGAGAGGGTGAAAAACTGTTTTTT TRBV7-2 once TRBJ1-4 TRBD1
CASSGGLQGGNTEAFF TGTGCCAGCAGTGGGGGTCTGCAGGGAGGGAACACTGAAGCTTTCTTT TRBV2 NA TRBJ1-1 NA
CASSVATGGRWNEQFF TGTGCCAGCAGCGTAGCTACTGGCGGGAGGTGGAATGAGCAGTTCTTC TRBV9 NA TRBJ2-1 TRBD2
CASGTGQSITEAFF TGTGCTAGTGGGACCGGACAGTCGATAACTGAAGCTTTCTTT TRBV12-5 NA TRBJ1-1 NA
CASSLGAPNYGYTF TGCGCCAGCAGCTTGGGAGCCCCTAACTATGGCTACACCTTC TRBV5-1 NA TRBJ1-2 NA
CASSLDPHNRVRETQYF TGTGCCAGCAGCCTAGACCCACACAACAGGGTTCGAGAGACCCAGTACTTC TRBV11-3 few TRBJ2-5 NA
CAISGAGGINTGELFF TGTGCCATCAGTGGCGCAGGGGGAATAAATACCGGGGAGCTGTTTTTT TRBV10-3 NA TRBJ2-2 TRBD1
CASSSAQTVLNQPQHF TGTGCCAGCAGTTCAGCCCAGACAGTCCTTAATCAGCCCCAGCATTTT TRBV28 NA TRBJ1-5 NA
CSAGAGGVNEQFF TGCAGCGCAGGAGCGGGAGGCGTCAATGAGCAGTTCTTC TRBV29-1 NA TRBJ2-1 TRBD2
CAWSASGTGIVVDEKLFF TGTGCCTGGAGTGCATCCGGGACAGGGATTGTGGTTGATGAAAAACTGTTTTTT TRBV30 NA TRBJ1-4 TRBD1
CASSLSGTDFTYEQYF TGTGCCAGCAGCCTAAGCGGGACTGACTTTACCTACGAGCAGTACTTC TRBV28 once TRBJ2-7 TRBD2
CASRKTANSGNTIYF TGTGCCAGCAGGAAGACGGCCAACTCTGGAAACACCATATATTTT TRBV6-5 NA TRBJ1-3 NA
CASSSDRSSGNTIYF TGTGCCAGCAGCTCCGACAGGAGCTCTGGAAACACCATATATTTT TRBV7-2 NA TRBJ1-3 NA
CASSLAARGEAFF TGTGCCAGCAGCTTAGCGGCCCGCGGGGAAGCTTTCTTT TRBV11-1 NA TRBJ1-1 NA
CASSFRDGRFYEQYF TGTGCCAGCAGCTTTCGGGACGGACGATTCTACGAGCAGTACTTC TRBV7-3 NA TRBJ2-7 NA
CASSPRGASGPLNIQYF TGCGCCAGCAGCCCCCGGGGGGCTAGCGGGCCCCTAAACATTCAGTACTTC TRBV4-1 NA TRBJ2-4 TRBD2
CASSEATNEKLFF TGTGCCAGCTCAGAGGCAACTAATGAAAAACTGTTTTTT TRBV18 NA TRBJ1-4 NA
CASSLEGGPWFF TGCGCCAGCAGCTTGGAAGGCGGGCCGTGGTTCTTC TRBV5-1 NA TRBJ2-1 NA
CASSYSHRGETEAFF TGTGCCAGCAGTTACTCTCACAGGGGAGAGACTGAAGCTTTCTTT TRBV6-5 NA TRBJ1-1 TRBD1
CASSHGPFPYQPQHF TGTGCCAGCTCCCATGGCCCCTTCCCTTATCAGCCCCAGCATTTT TRBV18 NA TRBJ1-5 NA
CAWSRDSYEQYF TGTGCCTGGAGTCGGGACAGCTACGAGCAGTACTTC TRBV30 NA TRBJ2-7 TRBD1
CASSQSERGYGYTF TGTGCCAGCAGCCAATCCGAGAGGGGCTATGGCTACACCTTC TRBV3-1/TRBV3-2 NA TRBJ1-2 NA
CSVTGDRNQPQHF TGCAGCGTTACAGGAGACAGGAATCAGCCCCAGCATTTT TRBV29-1 NA TRBJ1-5 NA
CASSSSGASSYNEQFF TGTGCCAGCAGCTCCTCTGGTGCGAGCTCCTACAATGAGCAGTTCTTC TRBV7-3 NA TRBJ2-1 NA
CASSLKGGNQPQHF TGTGCCAGCAGCTTGAAAGGGGGCAATCAGCCCCAGCATTTT TRBV5-8 NA TRBJ1-5 NA
CASSTPGVYNQPQHF TGTGCCAGTAGTACTCCAGGGGTTTACAATCAGCCCCAGCATTTT TRBV19 few TRBJ1-5 NA
CATSLGSGNTIYF TGTGCCACCTCCCTCGGGTCTGGAAACACCATATATTTT TRBV24-1 NA TRBJ1-3 NA
CASSIWRGPSYNEQFF TGTGCCAGTAGTATATGGCGGGGACCCTCCTACAATGAGCAGTTCTTC TRBV19 NA TRBJ2-1 NA
CASRALAGPHNEQFF TGTGCCAGTAGAGCTCTAGCGGGGCCCCACAATGAGCAGTTCTTC TRBV19 NA TRBJ2-1 TRBD2
CASSFGGGQETQYF TGTGCCAGCAGTTTCGGAGGGGGCCAAGAGACCCAGTACTTC TRBV6-5 NA TRBJ2-5 NA
CASSNAIVTEAFF TGTGCCAGCAGTAATGCCATAGTCACTGAAGCTTTCTTT TRBV2 NA TRBJ1-1 NA